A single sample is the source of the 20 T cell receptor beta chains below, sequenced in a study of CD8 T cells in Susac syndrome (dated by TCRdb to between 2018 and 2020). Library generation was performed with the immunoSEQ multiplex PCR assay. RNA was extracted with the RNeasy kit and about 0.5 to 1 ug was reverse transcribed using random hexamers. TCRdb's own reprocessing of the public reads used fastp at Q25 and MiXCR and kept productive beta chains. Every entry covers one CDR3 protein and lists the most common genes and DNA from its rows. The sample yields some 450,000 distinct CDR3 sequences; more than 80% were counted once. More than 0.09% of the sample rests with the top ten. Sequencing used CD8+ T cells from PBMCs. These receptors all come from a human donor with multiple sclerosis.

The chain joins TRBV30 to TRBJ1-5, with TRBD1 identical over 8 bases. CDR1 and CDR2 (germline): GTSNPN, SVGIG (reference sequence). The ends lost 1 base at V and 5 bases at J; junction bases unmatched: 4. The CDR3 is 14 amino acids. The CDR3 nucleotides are TGTGCCTGGAGTGACGGGACAGGATATCAGCCCCAGCATTTT. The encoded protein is CAWSDGTGYQPQHF.

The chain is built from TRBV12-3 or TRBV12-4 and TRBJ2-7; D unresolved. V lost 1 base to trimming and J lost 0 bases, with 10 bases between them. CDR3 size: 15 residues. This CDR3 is CASSLGRLSSYEQYF. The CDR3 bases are TGTGCCAGCAGTTTAGGGCGGTTAAGCTCCTACGAGCAGTACTTC.

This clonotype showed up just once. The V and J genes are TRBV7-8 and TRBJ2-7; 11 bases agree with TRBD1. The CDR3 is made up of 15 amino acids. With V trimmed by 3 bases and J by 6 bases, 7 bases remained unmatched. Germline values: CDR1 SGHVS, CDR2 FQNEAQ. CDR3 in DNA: TGTGCCAGCAGCTTGGACAGGGGGCAAGTAGGCGAGCAGTACTTC. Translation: CASSLDRGQVGEQYF.

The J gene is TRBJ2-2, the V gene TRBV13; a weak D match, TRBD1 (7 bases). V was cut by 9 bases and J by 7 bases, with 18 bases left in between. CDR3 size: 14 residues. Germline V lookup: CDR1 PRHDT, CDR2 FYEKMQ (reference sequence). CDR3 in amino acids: CASSIRGANGELFF. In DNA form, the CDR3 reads TGTGCCAGTTCGATCAGGGGGGCCAACGGGGAGCTGTTTTTT.

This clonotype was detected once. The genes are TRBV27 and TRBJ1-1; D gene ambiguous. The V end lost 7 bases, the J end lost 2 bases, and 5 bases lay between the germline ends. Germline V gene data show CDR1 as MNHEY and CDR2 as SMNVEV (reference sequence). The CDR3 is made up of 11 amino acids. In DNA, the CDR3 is TGTGCCAGCAAACAAAACACTGAAGCTTTCTTT. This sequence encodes CASKQNTEAFF.

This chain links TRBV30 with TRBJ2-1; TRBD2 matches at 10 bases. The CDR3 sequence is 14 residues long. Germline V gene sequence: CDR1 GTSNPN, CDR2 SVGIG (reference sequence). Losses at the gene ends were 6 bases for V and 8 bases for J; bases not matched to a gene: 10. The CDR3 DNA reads TGTGCCTGCCAGGCTAGCGGGAGATACGATGAGCAGTTCTTC. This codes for CACQASGRYDEQFF.

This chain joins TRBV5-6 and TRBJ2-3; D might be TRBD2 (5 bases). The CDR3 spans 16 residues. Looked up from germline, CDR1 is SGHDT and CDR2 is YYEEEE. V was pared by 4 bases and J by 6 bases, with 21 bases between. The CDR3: CASSRGGPLLRDTQYF. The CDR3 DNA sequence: TGTGCCAGCAGCCGAGGCGGGCCCCTGCTTCGGGATACGCAGTATTTT.

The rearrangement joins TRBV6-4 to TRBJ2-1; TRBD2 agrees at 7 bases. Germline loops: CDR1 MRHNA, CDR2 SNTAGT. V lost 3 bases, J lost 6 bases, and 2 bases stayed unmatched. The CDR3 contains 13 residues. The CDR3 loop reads CASSETSSNEQFF. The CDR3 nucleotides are TGTGCCAGCAGTGAGACTAGCTCCAATGAGCAGTTCTTC.

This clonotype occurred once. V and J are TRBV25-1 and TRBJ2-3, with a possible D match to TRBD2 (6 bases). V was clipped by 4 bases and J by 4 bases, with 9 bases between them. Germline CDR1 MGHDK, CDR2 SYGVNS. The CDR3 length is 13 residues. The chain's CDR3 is CASSGDSSDTQYF. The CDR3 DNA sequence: TGTGCCAGCAGTGGGGACTCATCAGATACGCAGTATTTT.

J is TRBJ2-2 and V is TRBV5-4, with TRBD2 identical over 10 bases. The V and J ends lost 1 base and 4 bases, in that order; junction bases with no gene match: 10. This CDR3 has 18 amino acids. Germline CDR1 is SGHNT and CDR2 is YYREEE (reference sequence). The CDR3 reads CASSLQLAGPTGTGELFF. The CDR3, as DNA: TGTGCCAGCAGCTTGCAACTAGCGGGACCTACGGGCACCGGGGAGCTGTTTTTT.

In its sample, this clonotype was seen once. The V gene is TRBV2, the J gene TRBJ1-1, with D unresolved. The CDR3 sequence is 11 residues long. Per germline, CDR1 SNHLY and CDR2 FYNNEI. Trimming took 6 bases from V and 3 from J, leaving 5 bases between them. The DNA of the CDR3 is TGTGCCAGCAGAATCGACACTGAAGCTTTCTTT. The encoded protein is CASRIDTEAFF.

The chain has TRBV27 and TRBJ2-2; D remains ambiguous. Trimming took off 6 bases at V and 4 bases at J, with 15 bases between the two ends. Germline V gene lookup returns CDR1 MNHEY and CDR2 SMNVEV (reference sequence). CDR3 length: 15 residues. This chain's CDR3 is CASRPAHGPTGELFF. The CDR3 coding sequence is TGTGCCAGCAGACCTGCCCACGGCCCCACCGGGGAGCTGTTTTTT.

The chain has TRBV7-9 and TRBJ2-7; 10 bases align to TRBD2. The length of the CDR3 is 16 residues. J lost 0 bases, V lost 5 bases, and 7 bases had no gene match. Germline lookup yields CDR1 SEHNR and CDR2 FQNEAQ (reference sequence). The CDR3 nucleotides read TGTGCCAGCAGCCACCCACCTAGCGGGGGCTCCTACGAGCAGTACTTC. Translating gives CASSHPPSGGSYEQYF.

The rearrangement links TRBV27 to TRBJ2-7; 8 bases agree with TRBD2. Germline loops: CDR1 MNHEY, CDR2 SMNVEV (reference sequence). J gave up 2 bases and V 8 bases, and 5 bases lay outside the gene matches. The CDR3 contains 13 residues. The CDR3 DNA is TGTGCCAGCGGGGAGCGGGGGACCTACGAGCAGTACTTC. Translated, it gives CASGERGTYEQYF.

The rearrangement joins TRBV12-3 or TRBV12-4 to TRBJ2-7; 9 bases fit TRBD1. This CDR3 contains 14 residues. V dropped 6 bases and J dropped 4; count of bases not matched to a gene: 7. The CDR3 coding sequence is TGTGCCAGCAGGGGAACGGGACAGGGTTACGAGCAGTACTTC. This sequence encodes CASRGTGQGYEQYF.

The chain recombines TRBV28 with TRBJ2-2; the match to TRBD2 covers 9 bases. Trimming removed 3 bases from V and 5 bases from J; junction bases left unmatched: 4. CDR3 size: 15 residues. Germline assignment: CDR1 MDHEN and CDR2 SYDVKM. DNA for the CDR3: TGTGCCAGCAGTTTCGCTAGCGGGATTACCGGGGAGCTGTTTTTT. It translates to CASSFASGITGELFF.

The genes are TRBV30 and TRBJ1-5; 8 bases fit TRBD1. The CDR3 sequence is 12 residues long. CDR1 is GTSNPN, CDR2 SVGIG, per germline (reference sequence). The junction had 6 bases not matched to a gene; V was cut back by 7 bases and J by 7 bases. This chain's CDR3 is CASRTGRQPQHF. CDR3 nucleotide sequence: TGTGCCTCCCGGACAGGGAGGCAGCCCCAGCATTTT.

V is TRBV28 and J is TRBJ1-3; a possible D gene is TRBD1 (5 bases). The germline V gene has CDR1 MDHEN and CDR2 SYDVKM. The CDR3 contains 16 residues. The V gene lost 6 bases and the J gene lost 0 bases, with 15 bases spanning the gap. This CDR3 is CASRNLGDSSGNTIYF. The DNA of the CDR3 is TGTGCCAGCAGGAACCTTGGGGACTCCTCTGGAAACACCATATATTTT.

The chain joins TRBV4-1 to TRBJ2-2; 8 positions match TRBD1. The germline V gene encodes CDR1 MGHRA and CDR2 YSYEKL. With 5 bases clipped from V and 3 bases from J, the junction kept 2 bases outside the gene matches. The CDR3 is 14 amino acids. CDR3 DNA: TGCGCCAGCAGCTGGGGACAGGACACCGGGGAGCTGTTTTTT. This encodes CASSWGQDTGELFF.

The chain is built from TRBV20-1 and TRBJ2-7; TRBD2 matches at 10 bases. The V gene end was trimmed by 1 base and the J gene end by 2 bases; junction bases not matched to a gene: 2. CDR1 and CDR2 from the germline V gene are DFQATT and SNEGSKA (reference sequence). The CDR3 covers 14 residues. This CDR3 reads CSARGLAGAYEQYF. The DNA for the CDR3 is TGCAGTGCTAGAGGGCTAGCGGGAGCCTACGAGCAGTACTTC.